The sequence of this T cell receptor beta chain was determined in a study of post-analysis software for immune sequencing data. TCR beta cDNA libraries had unique molecular identifiers. TCRdb re-analysed the PCR reads in MiXCR, keeping a single row per CDR3 protein. The repertoire holds fewer than 700,000 distinct CDR3 sequences, around 40% seen once, with under 2% in the top ten. The sequence was collected from a girl between 10 and 17 years old with multiple sclerosis. Sequenced: blood.

The CDR3 nucleotides are TGTGCCAGCAGCTTTTCATCGGGACAGTCCTACGAGCAGTACTTC. This translates into CASSFSSGQSYEQYF. The V call is TRBV7-8, the J call TRBJ2-7, with 7 bases that match TRBD1. The CDR3 runs to 15 residues. Unmatched junction bases numbered 6, after V lost 3 bases and J lost 1 base. Germline lookup yields CDR1 SGHVS and CDR2 FQNEAQ.